The 25 T cell receptor beta chains given below trace back to one sample, sequenced in a study of blood T cell repertoires in COVID-19. The protocol was immunoSEQ multiplex PCR, while the TCRdb copy is restricted to in-frame clones and leaves out a portion. This sample has approximately 300,000 clones, with around four fifths found just once. Sample: peripheral blood. These TCRs come from a woman aged 45-65 years with active or convalescent COVID-19.

With respect to this clone: One junction end disagrees with the germline gene, perhaps due to a read error. The chain recombines TRBV18 with TRBJ2-7; tentative D call: TRBD2 (6 bases). The CDR3 runs to 12 residues. Germline V gene lookup returns CDR1 KGHSH and CDR2 LQKENI. In nucleotides, the CDR3 is TGTGCCAGCTCTCGCATGGAGGGCGAGCTGTACTTC. This translates into CASSRMEGELYF.

The rearrangement links TRBV10-3 to TRBJ2-3, with 11 positions matching TRBD2. V was clipped by 6 bases and J by 0 bases; unmatched bases: 5. The CDR3 is 16 amino acids. Germline V lookup: CDR1 ENHRY, CDR2 SYGVKD. This CDR3 reads CAIRIGTSGSTDTQYF. The CDR3 bases are TGTGCCATCAGAATTGGGACTAGCGGCAGCACAGATACGCAGTATTTT.

The chain combines TRBV19 with TRBJ2-1; 15 bases agree with TRBD2. V trimming: 6 bases; J trimming: 1 base; junction bases outside the gene matches: 1. CDR1 and CDR2 from the germline V gene are LNHDA and SQIVND (reference sequence). This CDR3 is 16 amino acids long. As DNA, the CDR3 is TGTGCCAGTAGGGGACTAGCGGGAGGTTCCTACAATGAGCAGTTCTTC. Translation gives CASRGLAGGSYNEQFF.

In its sample, this clone was seen a few times. The rearrangement joins TRBV6-5 to TRBJ2-3, with TRBD2 matching over 12 bases. Per the germline V gene, CDR1 is MNHEY and CDR2 is SVGAGI. With V trimmed by 6 bases and J by 4 bases, 5 bases remained unmatched. The CDR3 is 15 residues long. The DNA for the CDR3 is TGTGCCAGCAGCGAGACTAGCGGGAGTGCAGATACGCAGTATTTT. Translated, it gives CASSETSGSADTQYF.

The chain couples TRBV10-1 to TRBJ2-7; TRBD2 is a possible D gene (7 bases). Germline CDR1 WNHNN, CDR2 SYGVQD (reference sequence). The CDR3 spans 16 residues. For the CDR3, the DNA is TGCGTAGAAATGGGGGGGGCGCAGGAATTGACCTACGAGCAGTACTTC. Translating gives CVEMGGAQELTYEQYF.

The V call is TRBV20-1, the J call TRBJ2-3; 7 bases match TRBD2. This CDR3 comprises 11 residues. J lost 5 bases, V lost 7 bases, and 3 bases had no gene match. Germline values: CDR1 DFQATT, CDR2 SNEGSKA (reference sequence). The CDR3 coding sequence is TGCAGTGGGCGGGAGTTAGATACGCAGTATTTT. It codes for CSGRELDTQYF.

This clone occurred many times. This sequence joins TRBV5-5 and TRBJ2-7, with a possible D match to TRBD2 (5 bases). The germline CDR1 and CDR2 sequences are SGHKS and YYEKEE (reference sequence). Deletions cut 2 bases from V and 4 bases from J, with 16 bases between. This CDR3 has 15 amino acids. This CDR3 is CASSLVSVPGYEQYF. The CDR3 nucleotides read TGTGCCAGCAGCTTAGTCTCAGTCCCGGGGTACGAGCAGTACTTC.

The rearrangement links TRBV19 to TRBJ1-2; tentatively, D is TRBD1 (6 bases). This CDR3 has 14 residues. Trimming shortened V by 3 bases and J by 0 bases, and 8 bases separated the two germline ends. Germline V gives CDR1 LNHDA, CDR2 SQIVND (reference sequence). CDR3 protein: CASSIRTANYGYTF. The CDR3 region has the DNA TGTGCCAGTAGTATCCGGACAGCTAACTATGGCTACACCTTC.

This chain uses TRBV5-4 with TRBJ2-1; TRBD2 matches 8 bases. Per germline, CDR1 SGHNT and CDR2 YYREEE (reference sequence). J lost 6 bases, V lost 4 bases, and 6 bases had no gene match. The CDR3 extends over 14 amino acids. CDR3 sequence (DNA): TGTGCCAGCAGCCGGGAGGGCCCGGGCAATGAGCAGTTCTTC. Its protein product is CASSREGPGNEQFF.

This clone was seen just once. The genes are TRBV5-6 and TRBJ2-7, with a tentative D call TRBD2 (5 bases). The CDR3 length is 14 residues. V lost 2 bases, J lost 2 bases, and 11 bases lay in between. Per the germline V gene, CDR1 is SGHDT and CDR2 is YYEEEE. The CDR3 loop is CASSLLGLTYEQYF. DNA of the CDR3: TGTGCCAGCAGCTTACTAGGGCTTACCTACGAGCAGTACTTC.

The rearrangement uses TRBV11-1 and TRBJ2-1; TRBD2 agrees at 10 bases. Germline V gene data show CDR1 as SGHAT and CDR2 as FQDESV (reference sequence). This CDR3 is built from 16 residues. V lost 1 base, J lost 5 bases, and 5 bases stayed unmatched. In nucleotides, the CDR3 is TGTGCCAGCAGCTTAGATAGCGGGAGGCGCGACAATGAGCAGTTCTTC. This encodes CASSLDSGRRDNEQFF.

This clone was seen a handful of times. The chain carries TRBV9 and TRBJ2-1; 8 bases are shared with TRBD2. Germline CDR1 is SGDLS and CDR2 is YYNGEE. The trim removed 4 bases at V and 8 bases at J, leaving 11 bases unmatched. CDR3 size: 15 residues. The CDR3: CASSPPSGSVDEQFF. The DNA for the CDR3 is TGTGCCAGCAGCCCCCCGAGCGGGAGTGTAGATGAGCAGTTCTTC. The entire variable domain, with the rest obtained from reference TRBV9 and TRBJ2-1, is as follows: DSGVTQTPKHLITATGQRVTLRCSPRSGDLSVYWYQQSLDQGLQFLIQYYNGEERAKGNILERFSAQQFPDLHSELNLSSLELGDSALYFCASSPPSGSVDEQFFGPGTRLTVL.

The genes are TRBV4-1 and TRBJ1-2; D is unresolved. The CDR3 length is 14 residues. V lost 0 bases and J lost 2, with 7 bases in between. From germline, CDR1 is MGHRA and CDR2 YSYEKL. The CDR3 coding sequence is TGCGCCAGCAGCCAAGATTATTCCAACTATGGCTACACCTTC. Protein: CASSQDYSNYGYTF.

The chain links TRBV12-3 or TRBV12-4 to TRBJ1-5; D not certain. Trimming shortened V by 4 bases and J by 9 bases, and 10 bases separated the two germline ends. The length of the CDR3 is 12 residues. CDR3 in amino acids: CASSSVSLPQHF. CDR3 DNA sequence: TGTGCCAGCAGTTCGGTAAGCCTGCCCCAGCATTTT.

This clone occurred once. This chain links TRBV5-1 with TRBJ1-3; possibly TRBD1 for D (6 bases). The V gene lost 0 bases and the J gene lost 4 bases, with 17 bases spanning the gap. CDR1 and CDR2 (germline): SGHRS, YFSETQ. This CDR3 has 17 residues. The CDR3 region has the DNA TGCGCCAGCAGCTTGGTCTCTTCAGGGGAGTCCGGAAACACCATATATTTT. Translation gives CASSLVSSGESGNTIYF.

The chain combines TRBV10-3 with TRBJ1-1, with D hard to call. Trimming left V 3 bases short and J 1 base short, with 12 bases between. This CDR3 contains 15 residues. The V gene's germline CDR1 is ENHRY and CDR2 SYGVKD. The CDR3 spells CAISEGGRPNTEAFF. CDR3 sequence (DNA): TGTGCCATCAGTGAAGGCGGCAGACCGAACACTGAAGCTTTCTTT.

This clone was seen only a few times. J is TRBJ2-1 and V is TRBV19; no definite D call. The CDR3 runs to 13 residues. Trimming left V 3 bases short and J 4 bases short, with 7 bases between. The germline gives CDR1 LNHDA, CDR2 SQIVND (reference sequence). CDR3 in DNA: TGTGCCAGTAGTATCTCCGCGTACAATGAGCAGTTCTTC. It translates to CASSISAYNEQFF.

The V call is TRBV9, the J call TRBJ2-3; TRBD2 matches at 14 bases. The CDR3 is made up of 16 amino acids. Germline V gene data show CDR1 as SGDLS and CDR2 as YYNGEE. J gave up 4 bases and V 4 bases, and 5 bases lay outside the gene matches. The CDR3: CASSPTSGRAPDTQYF. The CDR3, as DNA: TGTGCCAGCAGCCCGACTAGCGGGAGGGCCCCAGATACGCAGTATTTT.

This clone was picked up one time. The V gene is TRBV5-1, the J gene TRBJ2-7; 9 nucleotides match TRBD1. Losses at the gene ends were 4 bases for V and 1 base for J; bases not matched to a gene: 3. CDR3 length equals 14 residues. Per the germline V gene, CDR1 is SGHRS and CDR2 is YFSETQ. Here the CDR3 DNA reads TGCGCCAGCAGCGATGACAGGGGGTCCTACGAGCAGTACTTC. As protein: CASSDDRGSYEQYF.

The chain employs TRBV5-4 and TRBJ2-7; the match to TRBD2 covers 8 bases. Germline trimming cut 4 bases from V and 5 bases from J; bases unmatched to any gene: 17. CDR3 length equals 17 residues. In germline, CDR1 is SGHNT, CDR2 YYREEE (reference sequence). CDR3 DNA sequence: TGTGCCAGCAGCGCCCTGGGGACGGGAGGGCCTCTAAACGAGCAGTACTTC. Translation gives CASSALGTGGPLNEQYF.

This chain connects TRBV19 to TRBJ2-3; the match to TRBD2 covers 8 bases. The CDR3 runs to 16 residues. J lost 6 bases, V lost 2 bases, and 10 bases had no gene match. Germline V lookup: CDR1 LNHDA, CDR2 SQIVND (reference sequence). CDR3 sequence: CASSITSGSGTDTQYF. CDR3 in DNA: TGTGCCAGTAGTATAACGAGCGGGAGTGGAACCGATACGCAGTATTTT. The full variable domain, its missing parts supplied by reference TRBV19 and TRBJ2-3, is DGGITQSPKYLFRKEGQNVTLSCEQNLNHDAMYWYRQDPGQGLRLIYYSQIVNDFQKGDIAEGYSVSREKKESFPLTVTSAQKNPTAFYLCASSITSGSGTDTQYFGPGTRLTVL.

This chain connects TRBV24-1 to TRBJ2-1; perhaps TRBD1 as D (6 bases). The CDR3 loop spans 15 amino acids. V was cut by 3 bases and J by 0 bases, with 8 bases left in between. CDR1 and CDR2 (germline): KGHDR, SFDVKD. CDR3 nucleotide sequence: TGTGCCACCAGTGATAGAGGGGGCTCCTACAATGAGCAGTTCTTC. It codes for CATSDRGGSYNEQFF.

The V and J genes are TRBV12-3 or TRBV12-4 and TRBJ1-6, with unresolved D. The CDR3 is made up of 12 amino acids. Trimming took off 3 bases at V and 10 bases at J, with 7 bases between the two ends. The CDR3 sequence: CASSFPGSPLHF. In nucleotides, the CDR3 is TGTGCCAGCAGTTTCCCAGGATCACCCCTCCACTTT.

This clone was found a few times. The chain employs TRBV7-3 and TRBJ2-1; 12 bases align to TRBD2. This CDR3 has 16 residues. The germline V gene has CDR1 SGHTA and CDR2 FQGTGA. The V segment lost 5 bases and the J segment 7 bases; nucleotides outside the gene matches: 9. The CDR3 bases are TGTGCCAGCAGCCAGCAGACTAGCGGGAGATGGAATGAGCAGTTCTTC. Residues: CASSQQTSGRWNEQFF.

This chain joins TRBV12-3 or TRBV12-4 and TRBJ1-1, with D unresolved. This CDR3 spans 12 amino acids. Trimming shortened V by 2 bases and J by 4 bases, and 5 bases separated the two germline ends. DNA for the CDR3: TGTGCCAGCAGTTTACGTTCCACTGAAGCTTTCTTT. It encodes CASSLRSTEAFF.